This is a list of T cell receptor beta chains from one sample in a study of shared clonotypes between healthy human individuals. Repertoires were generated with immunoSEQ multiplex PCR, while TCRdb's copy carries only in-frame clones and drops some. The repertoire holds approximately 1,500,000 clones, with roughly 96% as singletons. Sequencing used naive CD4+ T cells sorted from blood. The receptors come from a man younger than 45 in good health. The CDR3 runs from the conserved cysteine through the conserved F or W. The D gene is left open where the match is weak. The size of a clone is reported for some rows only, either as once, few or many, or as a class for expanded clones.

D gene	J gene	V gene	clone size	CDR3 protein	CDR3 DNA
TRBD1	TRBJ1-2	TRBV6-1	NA	CAGTGQTNYGYTF	TGTGCCGGGACGGGACAGACAAACTATGGCTACACCTTC
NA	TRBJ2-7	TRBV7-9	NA	CASSLGGSLEQYF	TGTGCCAGCAGCTTAGGGGGCTCCCTCGAGCAGTACTTC
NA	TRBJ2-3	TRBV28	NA	CASSQGGDTQYF	TGTGCCAGCAGCCAGGGCGGGGATACGCAGTATTTT
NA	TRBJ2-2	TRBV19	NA	CASSMFGGTGELFF	TGTGCCAGTAGTATGTTTGGAGGGACCGGGGAGCTGTTTTTT
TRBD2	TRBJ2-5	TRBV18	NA	CASSAQPSGSLETQYF	TGTGCCAGCTCGGCGCAACCTAGCGGGAGCCTAGAGACCCAGTACTTC
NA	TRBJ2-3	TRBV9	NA	CASSVLGAPTDTQYF	TGTGCCAGCAGCGTTCTAGGGGCGCCAACAGATACGCAGTATTTT
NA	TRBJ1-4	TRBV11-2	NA	CASSPRRRGVGKEKLFF	TGTGCCAGCAGCCCGAGACGGCGTGGGGTTGGGAAGGAAAAACTGTTTTTT
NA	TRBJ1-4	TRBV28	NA	CASSLTATNEKLFF	TGTGCCAGCAGTCTTACTGCAACTAATGAAAAACTGTTTTTT
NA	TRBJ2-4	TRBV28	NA	CASRPHDRAKNIQYF	TGTGCCAGCAGACCCCACGACAGAGCCAAAAACATTCAGTACTTC
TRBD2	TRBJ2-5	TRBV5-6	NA	CASSPGTSEGEGETQYF	TGTGCCAGCAGCCCCGGGACTAGCGAAGGTGAGGGAGAGACCCAGTACTTC
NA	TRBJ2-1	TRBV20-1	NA	CSATGTGEQFF	TGCAGTGCTACCGGGACCGGCGAGCAGTTCTTC
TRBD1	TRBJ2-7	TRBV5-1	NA	CASSFRTGYEQYF	TGCGCCAGCAGCTTTCGGACAGGCTACGAGCAGTACTTC
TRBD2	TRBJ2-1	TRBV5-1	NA	CASSQGLAGEGEQFF	TGCGCCAGCAGCCAGGGACTAGCGGGAGAGGGTGAGCAGTTCTTC
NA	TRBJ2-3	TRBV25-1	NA	CASSKWGRDPPDTQYF	TGTGCCAGCAGTAAATGGGGGCGGGACCCCCCAGATACGCAGTATTTT
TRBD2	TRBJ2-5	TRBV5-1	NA	CASSSGTSFETQYF	TGCGCCAGCAGCTCTGGGACTAGCTTTGAGACCCAGTACTTC
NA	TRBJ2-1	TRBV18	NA	CASSPKQGGEQFF	TGTGCCAGCTCACCTAAGCAGGGGGGAGAGCAGTTCTTC
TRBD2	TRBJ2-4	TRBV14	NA	CASSQGLAGLRGIQYF	TGTGCCAGCAGCCAGGGACTAGCGGGCCTCCGGGGCATTCAGTACTTC
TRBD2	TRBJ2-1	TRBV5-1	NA	CASSLYRTSGGYNEQFF	TGCGCCAGCAGCTTGTATCGGACTAGCGGAGGATACAATGAGCAGTTCTTC
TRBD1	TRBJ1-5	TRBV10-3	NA	CAISRQGSNQPQHF	TGTGCCATCAGTCGACAGGGGAGCAATCAGCCCCAGCATTTT
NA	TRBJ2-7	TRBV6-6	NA	CASSYVAGNYEQYF	TGTGCCAGCAGTTACGTGGCAGGGAACTACGAGCAGTACTTC
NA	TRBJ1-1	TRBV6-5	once	CASSYTRGYTEAFF	TGTGCCAGCAGTTACACCAGGGGCTACACTGAAGCTTTCTTT
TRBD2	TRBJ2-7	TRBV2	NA	CASGDVAGTYEQYF	TGTGCCAGTGGGGACGTAGCGGGTACCTACGAGCAGTACTTC
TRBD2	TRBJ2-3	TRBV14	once	CASSQGAGGWHF	TGTGCCAGCAGCCAAGGAGCGGGAGGATGGCATTTT
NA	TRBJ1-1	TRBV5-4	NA	CASSSPGRNTEAFF	TGTGCCAGCAGCTCACCGGGCCGGAACACTGAAGCTTTCTTT